This T cell receptor beta chain was sequenced for a study of graft-versus-host responses after intestinal transplantation (dated by TCRdb to the early 2020s). In the study overall: Recipients received multivisceral, liver-intestinal, or isolated intestinal transplants. Every recipient was given anti-thymocyte globulin induction, followed by around three years of maintenance tacrolimus and steroids. After intestinal transplantation, graft-versus-host and host-versus-graft alloreactive T cell clones were followed in the graft, circulation and bone marrow using bulk TCR-beta CDR3 sequencing. To identify alloreactive clones, pre-transplant mixed lymphocyte reaction products were sequenced and compared with unstimulated pre-transplant donor and recipient T cells. The cohort enrolled under 25 intestinal transplant recipients including one retransplant, and a few patients lacking pretransplant specimens were excluded. A peak of at least 4% donor T cells among recipient peripheral blood mononuclear cells was the definition used for donor T cell macrochimerism. Instead of going to the commercial service, samples from three later patients were sequenced in-house on an Illumina MiSeq and processed with MiXCR. Overall study results and their limits: Early after transplant, peak levels of circulating GvH clones were associated with declines in HvG clones. The relatively low number and heterogeneity of intestinal transplant patients limited the conclusions. In the allografts of patients with donor T cell macrochimerism, GvH to HvG T cell clonal ratios were high. GvH clones were detected in recipient bone marrow, and some appeared earlier in ileal mucosa or blood, consistent with an intestinal mucosal origin.

The CDR3 goes from the cysteine to the phenylalanine over 16 residues. Only the CDR3 part of the read is kept: 48 bases, read in frame from the first base. The germline V gene yields MGHRA for CDR1 and YSYEKL for CDR2. Relative to germline, V is 2 bases shorter and J is 0 bases shorter, with 13 bases between their ends. This specimen's time point label, per the study, means: cells obtained before transplantation from donor or recipient. CD3+CD4+ and CD3+CD8+ populations were FACS-sorted from unstimulated pre-transplant donor and recipient cells taken from spleen or lymph nodes. Comments on this clone: The clone's antigen remains unknown. Base qualities are not recorded, but no much larger clone differs from it by a single base.

The library was prepared using the immunoSEQ multiplex PCR assay. In most patients, genomic DNA was isolated using the Qiagen DNeasy Blood and Tissue Kit and sent frozen to Adaptive Biotechnologies for TCR sequencing. For most patients, genomic DNA was subjected to high-throughput TCR-beta CDR3 sequencing by Adaptive Biotechnologies. In the original analysis: TCR sequencing data were retrieved from Adaptive's ImmunoSEQ software for roughly 17 patients, whereas a few other patients were processed with MiXCR and VDJtools. To correct CD4 versus CD8 sorting errors, any sequence found in both subsets at a frequency ratio below 5:1 was removed. CDR3 nucleotide sequences shared between donor and recipient were removed because their origin could not be assigned. To count as alloreactive, a clone needed at least 2-fold expansion over unstimulated cells and a minimum CFSE-low frequency of 0.002% (template counts) or 0.001% (read counts). A clone was considered mappable if detected in the sequenced pre-transplant spleen, lymph node, or MLR CFSE-low populations of the donor or recipient. The cumulative frequency of alloreactive clones was calculated as a percentage of all sequences, weighted by copy number. Imported from immuneACCESS, the table was reduced by TCRdb to in-frame sequences with V and J called. These copies leave out some clones; in studies compared against another copy, an unresolved V gene accounts for under half, and the cause of the remainder is not known. That table furnishes V, J and clone size, whereas the DNA furnished D and trimming. This sample has approximately 68,000 clones in its table, and 90% of those were observed once. The ten top clones hold 3.5% to 5% of the sample.

The sample consisted of unstimulated CD8+ T cells sorted from spleen or lymph node cells, taken before transplant. Rearrangement joined TRBV4-1 to TRBJ1-1, with no D gene named confidently. The TCR comes from a human donor who was the organ donor for an intestinal transplant. The nucleotide sequence reads as follows: TGCGCCAGCAGCCAAATCTTGGGCGGGATGAACACTGAAGCTTTCTTT. This is translated as CASSQILGGMNTEAFF.